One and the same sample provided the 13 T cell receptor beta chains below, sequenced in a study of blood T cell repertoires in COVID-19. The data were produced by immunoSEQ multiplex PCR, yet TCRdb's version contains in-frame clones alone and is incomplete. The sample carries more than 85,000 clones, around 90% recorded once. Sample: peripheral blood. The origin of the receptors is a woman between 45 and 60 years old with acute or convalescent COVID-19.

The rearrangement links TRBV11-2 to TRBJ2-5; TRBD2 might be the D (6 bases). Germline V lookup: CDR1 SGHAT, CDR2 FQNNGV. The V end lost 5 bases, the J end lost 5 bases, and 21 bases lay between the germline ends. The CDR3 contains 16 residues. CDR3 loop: CASSPPPGLSLETQYF. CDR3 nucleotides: TGTGCCAGCAGCCCTCCTCCGGGACTTAGCCTGGAGACCCAGTACTTC. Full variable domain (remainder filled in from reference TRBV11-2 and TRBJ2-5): EAGVAQSPRYKIIEKRQSVAFWCNPISGHATLYWYQQILGQGPKLLIQFQNNGVVDDSQLPKDRFSAERLKGVDSTLKIQPAKLEDSAVYLCASSPPPGLSLETQYFGPGTRLLVL.

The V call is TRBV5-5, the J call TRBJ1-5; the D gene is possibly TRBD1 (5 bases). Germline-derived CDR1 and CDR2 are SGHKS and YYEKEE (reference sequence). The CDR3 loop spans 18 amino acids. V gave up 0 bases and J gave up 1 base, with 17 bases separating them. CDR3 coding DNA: TGTGCCAGCAGCTTGGGTGGTTTTCCAGGGTCGAGCAATCAGCCCCAGCATTTT. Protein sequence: CASSLGGFPGSSNQPQHF.

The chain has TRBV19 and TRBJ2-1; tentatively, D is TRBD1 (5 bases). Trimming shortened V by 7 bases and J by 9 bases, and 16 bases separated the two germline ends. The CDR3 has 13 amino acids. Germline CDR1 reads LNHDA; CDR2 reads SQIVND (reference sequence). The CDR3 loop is CASTQQEKAEQFF. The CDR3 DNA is TGTGCCAGTACCCAACAGGAGAAGGCTGAGCAGTTCTTC. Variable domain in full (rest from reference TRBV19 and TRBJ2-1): DGGITQSPKYLFRKEGQNVTLSCEQNLNHDAMYWYRQDPGQGLRLIYYSQIVNDFQKGDIAEGYSVSREKKESFPLTVTSAQKNPTAFYLCASTQQEKAEQFFGPGTRLTVL.

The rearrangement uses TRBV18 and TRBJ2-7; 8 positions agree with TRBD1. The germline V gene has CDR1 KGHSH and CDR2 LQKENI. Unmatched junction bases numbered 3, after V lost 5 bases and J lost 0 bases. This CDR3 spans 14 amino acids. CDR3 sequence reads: CASSRTGNSYEQYF. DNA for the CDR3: TGTGCCAGCTCAAGGACAGGGAACTCCTACGAGCAGTACTTC.

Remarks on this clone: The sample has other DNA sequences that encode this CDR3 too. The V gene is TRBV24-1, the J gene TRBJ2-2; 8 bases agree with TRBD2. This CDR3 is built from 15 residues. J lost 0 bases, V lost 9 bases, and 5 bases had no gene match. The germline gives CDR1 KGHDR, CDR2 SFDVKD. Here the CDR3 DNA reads TGTGCCACCGGACTAGCAGGGGCGAACACCGGGGAGCTGTTTTTT. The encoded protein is CATGLAGANTGELFF.

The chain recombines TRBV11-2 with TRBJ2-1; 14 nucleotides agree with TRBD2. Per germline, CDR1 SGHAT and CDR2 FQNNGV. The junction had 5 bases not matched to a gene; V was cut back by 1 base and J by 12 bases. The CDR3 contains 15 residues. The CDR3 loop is CASSLGLAGGPAQFF. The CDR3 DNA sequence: TGTGCCAGCAGCTTAGGACTAGCGGGAGGGCCGGCGCAGTTCTTC.

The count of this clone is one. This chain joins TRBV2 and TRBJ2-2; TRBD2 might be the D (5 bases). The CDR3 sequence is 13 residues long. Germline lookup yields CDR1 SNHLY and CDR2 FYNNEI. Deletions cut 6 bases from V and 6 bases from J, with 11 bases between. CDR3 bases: TGTGCCAGCAGGAGAGGGTCTCCCGGGGAGCTGTTTTTT. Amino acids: CASRRGSPGELFF.

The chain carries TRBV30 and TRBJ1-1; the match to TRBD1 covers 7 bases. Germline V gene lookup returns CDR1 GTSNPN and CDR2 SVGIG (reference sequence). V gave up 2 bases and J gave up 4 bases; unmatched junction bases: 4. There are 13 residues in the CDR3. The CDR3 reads CAWSKQGSTEAFF. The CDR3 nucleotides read TGTGCCTGGAGTAAACAGGGGTCCACTGAAGCTTTCTTT. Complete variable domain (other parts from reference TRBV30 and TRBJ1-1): SQTIHQWPATLVQPVGSPLSLECTVEGTSNPNLYWYRQAAGRGLQLLFYSVGIGQISSEVPQNLSASRPQDRQFILSSKKLLLSDSGFYLCAWSKQGSTEAFFGQGTRLTVV.

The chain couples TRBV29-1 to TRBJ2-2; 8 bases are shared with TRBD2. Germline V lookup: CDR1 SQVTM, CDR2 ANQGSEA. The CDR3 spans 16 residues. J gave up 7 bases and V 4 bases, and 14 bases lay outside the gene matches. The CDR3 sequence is CSVGTAGGGAGGELFF. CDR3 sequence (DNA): TGCAGCGTTGGAACTGCCGGGGGGGGAGCCGGCGGGGAGCTGTTTTTT.

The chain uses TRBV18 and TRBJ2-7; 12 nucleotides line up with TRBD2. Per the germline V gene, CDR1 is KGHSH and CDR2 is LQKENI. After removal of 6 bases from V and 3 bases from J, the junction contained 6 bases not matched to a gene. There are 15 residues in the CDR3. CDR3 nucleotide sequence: TGTGCCAGCTCCTTGACTAGCGGGAGAAGCTACGAGCAGTACTTC. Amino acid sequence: CASSLTSGRSYEQYF.

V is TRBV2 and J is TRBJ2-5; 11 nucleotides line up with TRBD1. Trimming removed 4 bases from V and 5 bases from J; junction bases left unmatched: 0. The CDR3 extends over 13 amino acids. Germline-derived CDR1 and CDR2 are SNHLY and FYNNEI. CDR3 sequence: CASSGTGGETQYF. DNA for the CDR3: TGTGCCAGCAGTGGGACAGGGGGCGAGACCCAGTACTTC.

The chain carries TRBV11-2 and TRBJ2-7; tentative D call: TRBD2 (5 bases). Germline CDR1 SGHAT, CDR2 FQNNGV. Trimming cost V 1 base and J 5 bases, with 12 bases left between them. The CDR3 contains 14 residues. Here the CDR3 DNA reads TGTGCCAGCAGCTTAGCCGACTCCGGGGACGAGCAGTACTTC. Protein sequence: CASSLADSGDEQYF.

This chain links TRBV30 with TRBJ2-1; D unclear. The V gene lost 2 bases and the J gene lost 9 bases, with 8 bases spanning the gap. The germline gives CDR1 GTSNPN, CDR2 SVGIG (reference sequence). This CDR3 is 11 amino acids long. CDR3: CAWSYTAEQFF. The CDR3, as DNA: TGTGCCTGGAGTTACACAGCTGAGCAGTTCTTC.